This entry lists 9 T cell receptor beta chains sequenced from one sample in a study of tumor-infiltrating lymphocytes in primary liver carcinoma. Each 20-30 mg portion of unsorted bulk tissue served as the source for co-extraction of RNA and DNA. Production of TCR beta cDNA used roughly 500 ng total RNA together with a constant-region primer. Sequencing libraries for TCR beta derived from three nested multiplex PCR rounds that used slightly modified ARM-PCR. The first two PCR rounds used TRBV1-TRBV30 primers with a Cbeta primer, around 10 cycles each. A single record per CDR3 protein comes from TCRdb applying MiXCR to the multiplex PCR reads. The sample includes some 30,000 distinct CDR3 sequences, 71% of them seen just once. The sample was liver tumor tissue from sampling region 3. The subset is: tumor region T3, left-lateral pole. All receptors derive from a woman in her thirties with primary liver carcinoma and hepatitis B virus infection.

Note on this clonotype: It may be a read error: a sequence one base away is much more abundant. The gene calls are TRBV11-1 and TRBJ2-7; D ambiguous. Between the trimmed V and J ends, which lost 8 bases and 9 bases, there was a span of 17 bases. The CDR3 is made up of 12 amino acids. Germline V gene sequence: CDR1 SGHAT, CDR2 FQDESV (reference sequence). The DNA of the CDR3 is TGTGCCAGCTTAGGATACCTCCGCGGGCAGTACTTC. Amino acids: CASLGYLRGQYF.

To note about this clonotype: This CDR3 fails to terminate in the conserved phenylalanine or tryptophan, so it likely reflects a read error. The rearrangement links TRBV11-2 to TRBJ2-3; 8 bases align to TRBD1. Germline-derived CDR1 and CDR2 are SGHAT and FQNNGV. CDR3 length: 16 amino acids. The CDR3 DNA sequence: TGTGCCTGCAGCTCAACCCGGTTACAGGGGGCAGATACGCAGTATTCT. Translation gives CACSSTRLQGADTQYS.

This clonotype was seen a single time. Likely a read error: the CDR3 ends without its conserved phenylalanine or tryptophan. The DNA is omitted, as the CDR3 cannot be located on it reliably, and the CDR3 follows TCRdb's listing. This CDR3 reads CASSHRGSGSHTDTQCL. The chain carries TRBV11-2 and TRBJ2-3; TRBD2 was called by the table and not checked on the DNA. The CDR3 comprises 17 residues, both ends counted. Germline V gene data show CDR1 as SGHAT and CDR2 as FQNNGV.

This clonotype has a count of ten or more. The chain joins TRBV7-3 to TRBJ2-2; D remains ambiguous. CDR1 and CDR2 from the germline V gene are SGHTA and FQGTGA. The V gene lost 5 bases and the J gene lost 3 bases, with 4 bases spanning the gap. This CDR3 comprises 12 residues. The CDR3 protein is CASSDDTGELFF. The CDR3 nucleotides are TGTGCCAGCAGCGACGACACCGGGGAGCTGTTTTTT.

This clonotype was detected many times. This chain uses TRBV6-6 with TRBJ1-4; 8 bases line up with TRBD1. The CDR3 runs to 14 residues. The V gene end was trimmed by 5 bases and the J gene end by 8 bases; junction bases not matched to a gene: 7. Germline V gene lookup returns CDR1 MNHNY and CDR2 SVGAGI (reference sequence). The CDR3 region is CASSHRTGMEKLFF. The CDR3 DNA follows: TGTGCCAGCAGTCACCGGACAGGGATGGAAAAACTGTTTTTT.

A note on this clonotype: At one boundary the junction diverges from the germline segment, which might be a read error. The chain carries TRBV11-2 and TRBJ1-2, with D uncertain. Per germline, CDR1 SGHAT and CDR2 FQNNGV. CDR3 length: 15 amino acids. As DNA, the CDR3 is TGTGCCAGCAGCTTATATGGGATGGCGGGGAGAGGCTACACTTTC. As protein: CASSLYGMAGRGYTF.

The gene calls are TRBV7-8 and TRBJ2-3; 10 nucleotides align to TRBD2. Germline-derived CDR1 and CDR2 are SGHVS and FQNEAQ. Losses at the gene ends were 9 bases for V and 11 bases for J; bases not matched to a gene: 26. The CDR3 extends over 18 amino acids. CDR3 nucleotide sequence: TGTGCCAGGAGCCCTTTAGCGGGAGGCCCATACGGCAGGAATATGCAGTATTTT. Amino acid sequence: CARSPLAGGPYGRNMQYF.

The CDR3 sequence: CAGSYNDSSSYEQYF. CDR3 coding DNA: TGTGCTGGCAGTTACAATGACAGTAGCTCCTACGAGCAGTACTTC. The chain carries TRBV6-5 and TRBJ2-7; perhaps TRBD1 as D (5 bases). The CDR3 totals 15 residues. CDR1 MNHEY and CDR2 SVGAGI come from the germline V gene.

V is TRBV11-2 and J is TRBJ2-5, with D maybe TRBD2 (5 bases). From germline, CDR1 is SGHAT and CDR2 FQNNGV. Trimming pared 5 bases from V and 12 bases from J, leaving 13 bases between. The CDR3 sequence is 11 residues long. The CDR3 nucleotides read TGTGCCAGCAGCCAGAACGAGACTAAGTACTTC. This sequence encodes CASSQNETKYF.